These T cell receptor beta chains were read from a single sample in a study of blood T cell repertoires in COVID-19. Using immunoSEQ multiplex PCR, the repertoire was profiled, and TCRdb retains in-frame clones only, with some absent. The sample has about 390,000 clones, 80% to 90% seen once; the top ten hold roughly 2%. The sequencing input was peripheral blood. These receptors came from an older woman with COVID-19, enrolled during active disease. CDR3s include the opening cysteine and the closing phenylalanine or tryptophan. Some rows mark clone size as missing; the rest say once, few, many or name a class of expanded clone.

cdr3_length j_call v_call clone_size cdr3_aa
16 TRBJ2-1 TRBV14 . CASSLRGQTIYNEQFF
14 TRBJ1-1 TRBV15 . CATSRDRQVNGAFF
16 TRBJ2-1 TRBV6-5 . CASSYYSGGPYNEQFF
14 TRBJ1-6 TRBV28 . CASSLDGVNSPLHF
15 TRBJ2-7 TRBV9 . CASSGRDSISYEQYF
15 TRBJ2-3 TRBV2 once CASSGWGQGRDTQYF
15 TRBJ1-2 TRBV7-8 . CASSLGAAGGYGYTF
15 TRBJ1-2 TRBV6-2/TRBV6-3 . CASSYTGSAPGGYTF
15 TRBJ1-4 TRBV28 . CASDSAGGGSEKLFF
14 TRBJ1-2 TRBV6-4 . CASASTGTNYGYTF
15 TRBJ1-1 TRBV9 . CASSTGRRLNTEAFF
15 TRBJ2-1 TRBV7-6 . CASSILAGGLNEQFF
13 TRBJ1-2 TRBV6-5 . CASRFDRHYGYTF
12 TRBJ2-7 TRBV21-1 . CASSRSYYEQYF
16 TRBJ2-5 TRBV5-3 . CARSAPSGRIEETQYF
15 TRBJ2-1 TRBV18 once CASSPKDSAYNEQFF
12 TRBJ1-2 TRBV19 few CASTGQRYGYTF
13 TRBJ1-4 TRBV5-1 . CASRTAGDEKLFF
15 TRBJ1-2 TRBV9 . CASSVGTGSFYGYTF
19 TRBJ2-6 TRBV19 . CASTFNTPGQLSGANVLTF
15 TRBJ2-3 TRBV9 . CASSARQGAGDTQYF
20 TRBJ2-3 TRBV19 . CASSLKPGHRSPLNTDTQYF
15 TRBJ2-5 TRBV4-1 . CASSHGDRSQETQYF
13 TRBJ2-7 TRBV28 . CASRPDSSYEQYF
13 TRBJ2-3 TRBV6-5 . CASRVGQSDTQYF
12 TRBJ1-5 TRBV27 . CASSSLNQPQHF
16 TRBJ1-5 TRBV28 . CASSSLYRGSNQPQHF
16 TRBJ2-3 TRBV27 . CASSWTGVASTDTQYF
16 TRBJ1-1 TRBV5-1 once CASSLDPDRRNTEAFF
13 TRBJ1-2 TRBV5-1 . CASSLGQGRGYTF
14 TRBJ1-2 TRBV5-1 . CASSLAEANYGYTF
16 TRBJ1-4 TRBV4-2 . CASSQGGGSLNEKLFF
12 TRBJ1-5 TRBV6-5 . CASKTSNQPQHF
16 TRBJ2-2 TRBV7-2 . CASSLVMGSNTGELFF
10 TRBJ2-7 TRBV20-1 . CSAWSREQYF
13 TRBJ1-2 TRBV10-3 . CAISDTRVIGYTF
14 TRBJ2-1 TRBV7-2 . CASSLGTSGYTPFF
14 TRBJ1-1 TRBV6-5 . CASRGTGLHTEAFF
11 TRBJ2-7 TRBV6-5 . CASTGSYEQYF
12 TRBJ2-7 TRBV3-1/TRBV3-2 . CASSLTNAEQYF
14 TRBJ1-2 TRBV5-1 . CASSTFQGALGYTF
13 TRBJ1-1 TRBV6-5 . CASRLPQGTEAFF
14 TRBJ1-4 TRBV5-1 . CASSTGQILEKLFF
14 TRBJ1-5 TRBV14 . CASSQKTGGQPQHF
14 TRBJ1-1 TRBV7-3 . CASSLLGGNTEAFF
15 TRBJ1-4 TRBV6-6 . CASSPSGATNEKLFF